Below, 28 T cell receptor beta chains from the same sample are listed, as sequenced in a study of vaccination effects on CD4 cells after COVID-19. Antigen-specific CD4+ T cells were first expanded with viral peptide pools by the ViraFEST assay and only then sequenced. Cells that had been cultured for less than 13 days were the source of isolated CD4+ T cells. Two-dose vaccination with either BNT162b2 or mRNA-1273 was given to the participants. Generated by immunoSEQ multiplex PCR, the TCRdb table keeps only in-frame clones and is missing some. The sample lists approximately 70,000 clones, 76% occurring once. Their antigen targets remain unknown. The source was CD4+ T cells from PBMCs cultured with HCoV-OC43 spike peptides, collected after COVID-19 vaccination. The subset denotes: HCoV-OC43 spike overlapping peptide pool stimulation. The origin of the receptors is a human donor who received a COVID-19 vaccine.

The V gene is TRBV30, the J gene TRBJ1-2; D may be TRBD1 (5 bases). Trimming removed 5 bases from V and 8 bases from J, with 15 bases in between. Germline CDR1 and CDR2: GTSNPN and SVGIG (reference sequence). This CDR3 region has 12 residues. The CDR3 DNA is TGTGCCTGGGGACGGGGCGTGGGAGGCTACACCTTC. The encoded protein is CAWGRGVGGYTF.

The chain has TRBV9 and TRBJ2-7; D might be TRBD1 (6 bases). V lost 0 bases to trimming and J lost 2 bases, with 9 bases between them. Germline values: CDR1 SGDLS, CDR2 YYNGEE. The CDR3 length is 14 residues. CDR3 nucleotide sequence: TGTGCCAGCAGCGTAGGACAGGAACCCTACGAGCAGTACGTC. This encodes CASSVGQEPYEQYV.

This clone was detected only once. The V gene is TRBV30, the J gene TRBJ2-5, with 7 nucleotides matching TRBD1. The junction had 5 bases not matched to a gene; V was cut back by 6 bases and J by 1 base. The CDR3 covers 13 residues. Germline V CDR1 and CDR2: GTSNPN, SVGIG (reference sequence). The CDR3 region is CACTAGGQETQYF. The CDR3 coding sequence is TGTGCCTGCACGGCAGGGGGCCAAGAGACCCAGTACTTC.

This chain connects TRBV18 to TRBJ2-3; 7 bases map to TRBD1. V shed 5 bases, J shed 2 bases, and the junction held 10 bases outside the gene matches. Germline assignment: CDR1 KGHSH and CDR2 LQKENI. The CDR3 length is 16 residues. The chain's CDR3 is CASSKFRDRDTDTQYF. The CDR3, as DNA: TGTGCCAGCTCAAAATTCCGGGACAGAGACACAGATACGCAGTATTTT.

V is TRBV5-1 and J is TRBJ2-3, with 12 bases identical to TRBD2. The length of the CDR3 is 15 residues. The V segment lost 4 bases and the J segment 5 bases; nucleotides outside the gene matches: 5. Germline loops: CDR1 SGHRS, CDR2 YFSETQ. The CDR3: CASSKLAGGQDTQYF. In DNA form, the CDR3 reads TGCGCCAGCAGCAAGCTAGCGGGGGGGCAAGATACGCAGTATTTT.

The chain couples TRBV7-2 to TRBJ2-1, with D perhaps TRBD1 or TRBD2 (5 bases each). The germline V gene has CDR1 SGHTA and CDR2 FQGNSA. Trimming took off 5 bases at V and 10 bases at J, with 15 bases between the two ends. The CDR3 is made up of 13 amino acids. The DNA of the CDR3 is TGTGCCAGCAGCCTGTTTCGGGACGGCGAGCAGTTCTTC. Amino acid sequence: CASSLFRDGEQFF.

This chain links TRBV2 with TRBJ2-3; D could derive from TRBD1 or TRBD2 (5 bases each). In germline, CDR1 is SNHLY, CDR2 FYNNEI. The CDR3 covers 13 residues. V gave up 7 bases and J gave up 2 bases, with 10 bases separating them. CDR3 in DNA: TGTGCCAGCAAGGGGACCTACACAGATACGCAGTATTTT. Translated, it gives CASKGTYTDTQYF.

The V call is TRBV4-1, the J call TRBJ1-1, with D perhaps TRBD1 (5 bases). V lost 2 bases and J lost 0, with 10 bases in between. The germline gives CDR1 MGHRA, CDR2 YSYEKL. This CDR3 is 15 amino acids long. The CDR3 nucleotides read TGCGCCAGCAGCCAAAAGGGGCACTTGAACACTGAAGCTTTCTTT. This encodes CASSQKGHLNTEAFF.

CDR3 sequence (DNA): TGCGCCAGCAGCCAAACAGCTAATCAGCCCCAGCATTTT. It yields the protein CASSQTANQPQHF. The chain carries TRBV4-1 and TRBJ1-5; unclear D gene. V shed 2 bases and J shed 4 bases, with 6 bases lying between them. Germline V gene data show CDR1 as MGHRA and CDR2 as YSYEKL. The CDR3 spans 13 residues.

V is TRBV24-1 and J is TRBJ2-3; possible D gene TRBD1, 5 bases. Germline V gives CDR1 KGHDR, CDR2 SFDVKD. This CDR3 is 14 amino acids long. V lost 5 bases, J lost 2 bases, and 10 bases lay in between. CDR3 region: CATSGTSLTDTQYF. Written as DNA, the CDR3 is TGTGCCACCAGTGGGACAAGTCTCACAGATACGCAGTATTTT.

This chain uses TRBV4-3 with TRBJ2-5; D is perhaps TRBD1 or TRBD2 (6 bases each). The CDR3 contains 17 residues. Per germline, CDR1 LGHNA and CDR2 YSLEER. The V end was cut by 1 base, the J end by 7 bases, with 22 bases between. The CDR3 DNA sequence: TGCGCCAGCAGCCAAGCCGAGACAGGCGGCGGGGTGGCGACCCAGTACTTC. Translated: CASSQAETGGGVATQYF.

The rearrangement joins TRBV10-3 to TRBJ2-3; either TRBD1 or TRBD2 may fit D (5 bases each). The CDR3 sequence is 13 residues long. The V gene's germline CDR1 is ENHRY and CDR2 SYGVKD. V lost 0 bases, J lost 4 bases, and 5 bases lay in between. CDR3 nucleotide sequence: TGTGCCATCAGTGAGTCGGGGGCAGATACGCAGTATTTT. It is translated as CAISESGADTQYF.

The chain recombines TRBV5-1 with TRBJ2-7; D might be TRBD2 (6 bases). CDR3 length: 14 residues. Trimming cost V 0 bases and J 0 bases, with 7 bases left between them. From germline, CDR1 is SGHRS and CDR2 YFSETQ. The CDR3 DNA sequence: TGCGCCAGCAGCTTGGACGGGAGCTCCTACGAGCAGTACGTC. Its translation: CASSLDGSSYEQYV.

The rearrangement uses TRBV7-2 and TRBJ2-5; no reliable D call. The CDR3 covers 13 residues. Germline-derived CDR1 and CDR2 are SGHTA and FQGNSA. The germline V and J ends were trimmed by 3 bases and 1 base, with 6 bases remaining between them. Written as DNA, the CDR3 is TGTGCCAGCAGCTTTGGGGTCCAAGAGACCCAGTACTTC. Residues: CASSFGVQETQYF. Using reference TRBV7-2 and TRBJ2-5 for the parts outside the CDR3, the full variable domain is GAGVSQSPSNKVTEKGKDVELRCDPISGHTALYWYRQSLGQGLEFLIYFQGNSAPDKSGLPSDRFSAERTGGSVSTLTIQRTQQEDSAVYLCASSFGVQETQYFGPGTRLLVL.

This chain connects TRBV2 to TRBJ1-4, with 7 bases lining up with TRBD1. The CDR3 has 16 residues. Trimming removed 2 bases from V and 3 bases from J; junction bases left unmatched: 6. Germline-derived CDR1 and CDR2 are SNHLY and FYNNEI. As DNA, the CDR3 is TGTGCCAGCAGTGAACTTACAGGGGCGCCTAATGAAAAACTGTTTTTT. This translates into CASSELTGAPNEKLFF.

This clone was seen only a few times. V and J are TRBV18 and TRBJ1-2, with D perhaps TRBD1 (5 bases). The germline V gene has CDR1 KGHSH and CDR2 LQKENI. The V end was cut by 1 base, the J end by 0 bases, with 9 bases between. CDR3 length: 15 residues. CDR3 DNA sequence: TGTGCCAGCTCACCACGGCAGGGTCCTAACTATGGCTACACCTTC. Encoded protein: CASSPRQGPNYGYTF.

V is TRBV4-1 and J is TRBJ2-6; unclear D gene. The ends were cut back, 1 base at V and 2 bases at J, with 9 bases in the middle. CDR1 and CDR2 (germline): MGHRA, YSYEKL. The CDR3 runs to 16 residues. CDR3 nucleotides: TGCGCCAGCAGCCAAGTTCCCTCGACTGGGGCCAACGTCCTGACTTTC. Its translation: CASSQVPSTGANVLTF.

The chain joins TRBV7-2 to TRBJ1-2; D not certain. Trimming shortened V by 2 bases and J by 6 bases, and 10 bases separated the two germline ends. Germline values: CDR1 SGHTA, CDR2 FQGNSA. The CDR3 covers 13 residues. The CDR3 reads CASSLTRIDGYTF. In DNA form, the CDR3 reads TGTGCCAGCAGCTTAACTAGGATCGATGGCTACACCTTC.

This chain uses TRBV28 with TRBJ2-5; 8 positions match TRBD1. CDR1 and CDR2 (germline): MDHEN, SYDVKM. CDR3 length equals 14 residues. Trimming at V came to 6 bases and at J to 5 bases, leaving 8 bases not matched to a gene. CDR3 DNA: TGTGCCAGCAGGCCAGGGGGCCCGCGGGAGACCCAGTACTTC. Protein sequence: CASRPGGPRETQYF.

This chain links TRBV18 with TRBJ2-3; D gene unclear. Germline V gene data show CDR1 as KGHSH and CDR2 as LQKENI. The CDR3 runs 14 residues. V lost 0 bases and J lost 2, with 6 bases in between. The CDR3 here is CASSPPLNTDTQYF. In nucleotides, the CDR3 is TGTGCCAGCTCACCACCGCTCAACACAGATACGCAGTATTTT.

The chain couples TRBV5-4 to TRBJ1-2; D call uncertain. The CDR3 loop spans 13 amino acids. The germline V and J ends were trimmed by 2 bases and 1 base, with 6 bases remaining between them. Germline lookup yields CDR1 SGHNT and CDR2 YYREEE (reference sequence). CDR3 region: CASSFGFNYGYTF. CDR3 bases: TGTGCCAGCAGCTTTGGATTTAACTATGGCTACACCTTC.

For the CDR3, the DNA is TGTGCCAGCAGTTTTCCCAGCGGGGGGGCTCAAGATACGCAGTATTTT. Protein sequence: CASSFPSGGAQDTQYF. The chain recombines TRBV28 with TRBJ2-3, with TRBD2 matching over 10 bases. The CDR3 consists of 16 residues. V trimming: 3 bases; J trimming: 5 bases; junction bases outside the gene matches: 8. Germline V gene lookup returns CDR1 MDHEN and CDR2 SYDVKM.

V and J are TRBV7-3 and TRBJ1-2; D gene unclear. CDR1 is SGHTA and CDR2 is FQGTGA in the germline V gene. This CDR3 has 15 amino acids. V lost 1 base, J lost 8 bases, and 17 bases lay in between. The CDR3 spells CASSLRSGLAEGYTF. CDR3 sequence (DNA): TGTGCCAGCAGCTTAAGATCGGGGTTGGCGGAAGGCTACACCTTC.

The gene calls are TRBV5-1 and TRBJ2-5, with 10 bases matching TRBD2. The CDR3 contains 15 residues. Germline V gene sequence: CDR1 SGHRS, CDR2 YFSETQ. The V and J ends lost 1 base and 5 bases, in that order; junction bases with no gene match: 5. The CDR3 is CASSLMASGGETQYF. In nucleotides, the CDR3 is TGCGCCAGCAGCTTGATGGCTAGCGGGGGTGAGACCCAGTACTTC.

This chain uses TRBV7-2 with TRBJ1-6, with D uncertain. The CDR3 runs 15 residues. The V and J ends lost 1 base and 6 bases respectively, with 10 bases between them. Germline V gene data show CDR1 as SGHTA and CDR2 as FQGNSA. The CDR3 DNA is TGTGCCAGCAGCTTAGACCAGAGAACTAATTCACCCCTCCACTTT. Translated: CASSLDQRTNSPLHF.

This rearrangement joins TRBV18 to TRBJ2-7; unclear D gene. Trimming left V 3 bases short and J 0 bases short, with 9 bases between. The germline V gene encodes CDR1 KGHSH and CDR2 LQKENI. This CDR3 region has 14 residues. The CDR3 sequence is CASSPSPSSYEQYV. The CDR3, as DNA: TGTGCCAGCTCACCGAGTCCGAGCTCCTACGAGCAGTACGTC.

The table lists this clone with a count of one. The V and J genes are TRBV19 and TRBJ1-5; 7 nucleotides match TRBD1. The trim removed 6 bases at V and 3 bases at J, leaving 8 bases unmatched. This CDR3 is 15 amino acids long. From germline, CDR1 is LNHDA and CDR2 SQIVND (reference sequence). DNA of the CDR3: TGTGCCAGTAGGCCACAGGGACAGTCCAATCAGCCCCAGCATTTT. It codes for CASRPQGQSNQPQHF.

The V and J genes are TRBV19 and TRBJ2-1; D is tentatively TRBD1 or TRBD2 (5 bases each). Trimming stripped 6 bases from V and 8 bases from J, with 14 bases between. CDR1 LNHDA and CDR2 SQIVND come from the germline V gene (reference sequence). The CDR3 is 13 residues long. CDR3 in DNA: TGTGCCAGTAGCCAAAGGGACGGCGATGAGCAGTTCTTC. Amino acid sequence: CASSQRDGDEQFF.